This T cell receptor beta chain was documented in a study of cytomegalovirus exposure and HLA in healthy donors. Study-wide background: Among the roughly 400 genotyped donors, 70% to 85% were placed in the Caucasian-associated ancestry cluster. Broader study findings: A cluster of highly shared sequence variants was likely a sequencing artifact. An analysis done earlier found most TCR beta V segments productive about 87% or about 30% of the time.

Looked up from germline, CDR1 is SGHTA and CDR2 is FQGNSA. Trimming cost V 1 base and J 9 bases, with 13 bases left between them. CDR3 length equals 15 residues. Primers: 60 Vbeta forward and 13 Jbeta reverse. Sequencing used immunoSEQ multiplex PCR; TCRdb keeps in-frame clones, though not all of them. The sample carries over 150,000 clones, 75% to 90% recorded once. The donors (healthy individuals) were bone marrow donors. As for this clone: Antigen specificity is unknown.

The source is a human donor in good health. The chain combines TRBV7-2 with TRBJ1-6; unclear D gene. The sequenced sample consisted of PBMCs. Written as DNA, the CDR3 is TGTGCCAGCAGCTTAGTAATGGTTTCCAGTTCACCCCTCCACTTT. It yields the protein CASSLVMVSSSPLHF.